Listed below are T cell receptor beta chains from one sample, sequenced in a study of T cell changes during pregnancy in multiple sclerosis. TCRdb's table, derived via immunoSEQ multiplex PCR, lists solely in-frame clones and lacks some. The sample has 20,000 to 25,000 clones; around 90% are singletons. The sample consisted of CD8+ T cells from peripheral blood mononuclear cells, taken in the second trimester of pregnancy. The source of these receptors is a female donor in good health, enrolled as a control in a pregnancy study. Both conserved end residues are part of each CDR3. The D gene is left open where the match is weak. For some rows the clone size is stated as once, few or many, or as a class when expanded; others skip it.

CDR3 protein: CASSLIRQSTDTQYF
CDR3 DNA: TGTGCCAGCAGTTTAATCCGACAGAGCACAGATACGCAGTATTTT
V gene: TRBV27
CDR3 length: 15
clone size: NA
D gene: NA
J gene: TRBJ2-3

CDR3 protein: CASSQGLAGGLPYEQYF
CDR3 DNA: TGCGCCAGCAGCCAAGGACTAGCGGGAGGCCTCCCCTACGAGCAGTACTTC
V gene: TRBV4-1
CDR3 length: 17
clone size: NA
D gene: TRBD2
J gene: TRBJ2-7

CDR3 protein: CASSDSPSGQGIDTQYF
CDR3 DNA: TGTGCCAGCAGTGACTCTCCCTCCGGACAGGGGATTGATACGCAGTATTTT
V gene: TRBV6-4
CDR3 length: 17
clone size: NA
D gene: TRBD1
J gene: TRBJ2-3

CDR3 protein: CASSLVEDEQYF
CDR3 DNA: TGTGCCAGCAGCTTAGTTGAGGACGAGCAGTACTTC
V gene: TRBV7-9
CDR3 length: 12
clone size: NA
D gene: NA
J gene: TRBJ2-7

CDR3 protein: CACSLGAFYEQYF
CDR3 DNA: TGTGCCTGTTCTTTAGGGGCTTTCTACGAGCAGTACTTC
V gene: TRBV30
CDR3 length: 13
clone size: NA
D gene: NA
J gene: TRBJ2-7

CDR3 protein: CASSLGTGGGSEKLFF
CDR3 DNA: TGCGCCAGCAGCCTCGGGACAGGGGGCGGGAGTGAAAAACTGTTTTTT
V gene: TRBV4-1
CDR3 length: 16
clone size: few
D gene: TRBD1
J gene: TRBJ1-4

CDR3 protein: CASSIQREEDTQYF
CDR3 DNA: TGTGCCAGTAGTATCCAGCGGGAGGAGGATACGCAGTATTTT
V gene: TRBV19
CDR3 length: 14
clone size: NA
D gene: TRBD2
J gene: TRBJ2-3

CDR3 protein: CASSPGLANNEQFF
CDR3 DNA: TGTGCCAGCAGTCCGGGACTAGCTAACAATGAGCAGTTCTTC
V gene: TRBV6-4
CDR3 length: 14
clone size: NA
D gene: TRBD2
J gene: TRBJ2-1

CDR3 protein: CASSPPSSGGTGELFF
CDR3 DNA: TGCGCCAGCTCCCCTCCTTCCAGCGGGGGGACCGGGGAGCTGTTTTTT
V gene: TRBV4-1
CDR3 length: 16
clone size: NA
D gene: TRBD2
J gene: TRBJ2-2

CDR3 protein: CASSEVGTGSTEAFF
CDR3 DNA: TGTGCCAGCAGTGAGGTAGGGACAGGGAGCACTGAAGCTTTCTTT
V gene: TRBV6-4
CDR3 length: 15
clone size: NA
D gene: TRBD1
J gene: TRBJ1-1

CDR3 protein: CASSELRGLDTEAFF
CDR3 DNA: TGTGCCAGCAGTGAATTGCGGGGGTTGGACACTGAAGCTTTCTTT
V gene: TRBV6-1
CDR3 length: 15
clone size: NA
D gene: NA
J gene: TRBJ1-1

CDR3 protein: CSVEPSDRSSYNEQFF
CDR3 DNA: TGCAGCGTTGAACCTTCTGACAGGAGCTCCTACAATGAGCAGTTCTTC
V gene: TRBV29-1
CDR3 length: 16
clone size: once
D gene: NA
J gene: TRBJ2-1

CDR3 protein: CASSDDVGGNEQFF
CDR3 DNA: TGTGCCAGCAGTGATGACGTTGGAGGGAATGAGCAGTTCTTC
V gene: TRBV6-4
CDR3 length: 14
clone size: NA
D gene: NA
J gene: TRBJ2-1